Only one count was recorded for the clone carrying this TCR beta chain. The sample originates from a study of cytomegalovirus exposure and HLA in healthy donors. It was with 60 Vbeta and 13 Jbeta primers that the PCR ran. Sequencing used immunoSEQ multiplex PCR; TCRdb keeps in-frame clones, though not all of them. The sample records 85,000 to 100,000 clones, around 77% being singletons. From germline, CDR1 is SEHNR and CDR2 FQNEAQ (reference sequence). Trimming stripped 5 bases from V and 10 bases from J, with 6 bases between. The CDR3 is 10 residues long. The sequencing input was PBMCs. The chain combines TRBV7-9 with TRBJ2-1; D call uncertain. This receptor was taken from a man aged 50-59 years in good health and CMV-seropositive. The CDR3 DNA is TGTGCCAGCAGCCCCGGGGAGCAGTTCTTC. It encodes CASSPGEQFF. The full variable domain, its missing parts supplied by reference TRBV7-9 and TRBJ2-1, is DTGVSQNPRHKITKRGQNVTFRCDPISEHNRLYWYRQTLGQGPEFLTYFQNEAQLEKSRLLSDRFSAERPKGSFSTLEIQRTEQGDSAMYLCASSPGEQFFGPGTRLTVL.